These T cell receptor beta chains were read from a single sample in a study of cytomegalovirus exposure and HLA in healthy donors. Sequenced by immunoSEQ multiplex PCR; TCRdb stores in-frame clones only, minus some. This sample carries roughly 150,000 clones, 75% of them seen once, and the ten largest clones take about 6.5%. Sequenced material: PBMCs. The receptors shown here come from a man aged 25 to 40 in good health and CMV-seronegative. CDR3s include the opening cysteine and the closing phenylalanine or tryptophan. D genes are given only for firm matches. Clone size is shown for a subset of rows, as once, few, many or a class of expanded clone.

cdr3_length	j_call	clone_size	v_call	d_call	cdr3_aa	cdr3_nt
14	TRBJ2-2	-	TRBV18	TRBD2	CASWWTSGTGELFF	TGTGCCAGCTGGTGGACTAGCGGAACCGGGGAGCTGTTTTTT
15	TRBJ2-5	-	TRBV5-1	-	CASSLSLPQGETQYF	TGCGCCAGCAGCTTGTCCCTTCCCCAGGGGGAGACCCAGTACTTC
13	TRBJ2-3	few	TRBV5-1	-	CASSREFTDTQYF	TGCGCCAGCAGCCGGGAGTTCACAGATACGCAGTATTTT
17	TRBJ2-7	-	TRBV7-9	TRBD2	CASTRLAGEVVSYEQYF	TGTGCCAGCACCCGACTAGCGGGAGAGGTCGTTAGTTACGAGCAGTACTTC
13	TRBJ2-7	-	TRBV2	-	CASQDTRTYEQYF	TGTGCCAGCCAGGACACCCGAACCTACGAGCAGTACTTC
14	TRBJ1-5	-	TRBV5-4	-	CASSLAGVNQPQHF	TGTGCCAGCAGCTTGGCAGGGGTCAATCAGCCCCAGCATTTT
15	TRBJ2-7	-	TRBV9	TRBD2	CASSAGQREYYEQYF	TGTGCCAGCAGCGCCGGTCAGCGGGAGTACTACGAGCAGTACTTC
15	TRBJ1-2	-	TRBV27	-	CASSLSPTGWSGYTF	TGTGCCAGCAGTTTATCCCCAACAGGGTGGAGTGGCTACACCTTC
14	TRBJ1-1	few	TRBV6-5	TRBD1	CASSIDRGGTEAFF	TGTGCCAGCAGTATAGACAGGGGCGGCACTGAAGCTTTCTTT
15	TRBJ2-3	-	TRBV6-6	TRBD2	CASSYTGYGGDTQYF	TGTGCCAGCAGTTACACCGGTTACGGGGGGGATACGCAGTATTTT
13	TRBJ1-1	-	TRBV28	TRBD1	CASTLAGTGTAFF	TGTGCCAGCACCCTAGCCGGGACAGGGACAGCTTTCTTT
15	TRBJ2-7	-	TRBV27	TRBD1	CASSFAPGQSYEQYF	TGTGCCAGCAGTTTTGCCCCGGGACAGAGTTACGAGCAGTACTTC
13	TRBJ2-7	-	TRBV7-3	-	CASSSGLTYEQYF	TGTGCCAGCAGCTCCGGACTCACCTACGAGCAGTACTTC
14	TRBJ2-3	-	TRBV19	TRBD1	CASRDRGSTDTQYF	TGTGCCAGCCGAGACAGGGGGAGCACAGATACGCAGTATTTT
12	TRBJ1-2	-	TRBV6-6	-	CASSSPGGTRDF	TGTGCCAGCAGTTCCCCCGGGGGGACAAGAGACTTC
16	TRBJ2-2	-	TRBV11-2	TRBD2	CASRSYSGLNTGELFF	TGTGCCAGCAGATCGTATAGCGGGCTGAACACCGGGGAGCTGTTTTTT
16	TRBJ2-3	-	TRBV5-6	-	CASSQPPQRMTDTQYF	TGTGCCAGCAGCCAGCCCCCCCAGCGGATGACAGATACGCAGTATTTT
14	TRBJ1-6	-	TRBV18	TRBD1	CASSSGTGDSPLHF	TGTGCCAGCTCATCCGGGACAGGAGATTCACCCCTCCACTTT
14	TRBJ1-6	few	TRBV28	TRBD1	CASTDRASYSPLHF	TGTGCCAGTACTGACAGGGCGTCCTATTCACCCCTCCACTTT
15	TRBJ2-3	-	TRBV28	TRBD2	CASSLEWRGEDTQYF	TGTGCCAGCAGTTTAGAGTGGCGGGGGGAAGATACGCAGTATTTT
16	TRBJ1-1	-	TRBV14	TRBD1	CASSRPRQGLNTEAFF	TGTGCCAGCAGCAGACCCAGACAGGGATTGAACACTGAAGCTTTCTTT
13	TRBJ2-5	-	TRBV27	TRBD2	CASSGLGEETQYF	TGTGCCAGCAGTGGACTAGGGGAAGAGACCCAGTACTTC
15	TRBJ1-4	-	TRBV6-1	-	CASSEEVDSNEKLFF	TGTGCCAGCAGTGAAGAGGTGGACAGTAATGAAAAACTGTTTTTT
16	TRBJ2-5	-	TRBV28	TRBD2	CASRTLAGGSPRTQYF	TGTGCCAGCAGGACATTAGCGGGGGGGTCGCCTAGGACCCAGTACTTC
16	TRBJ2-1	-	TRBV30	-	CAWSVMSSSSYNEQFF	TGTGCCTGGAGTGTAATGAGTTCTAGCTCCTACAATGAGCAGTTCTTC
14	TRBJ2-1	-	TRBV9	-	CASSVGSSYNEQFF	TGTGCCAGCAGCGTAGGCAGCTCCTACAATGAGCAGTTCTTC
12	TRBJ2-7	-	TRBV2	-	CASGLGGNEQYF	TGTGCCAGCGGACTAGGGGGGAACGAGCAGTACTTC
19	TRBJ2-2	once	TRBV18	TRBD1	CASSPYPPRFGQGTGELFF	TGTGCCAGCTCACCATATCCCCCAAGGTTCGGACAGGGGACCGGGGAGCTGTTTTTT
17	TRBJ1-3	-	TRBV2	TRBD1	CASSESTGKSSGNTIYF	TGTGCCAGCAGTGAATCGACAGGGAAGAGCTCTGGAAACACCATATATTTT
12	TRBJ1-1	few	TRBV6-6	-	CASLRQRTEAFF	TGTGCCAGCCTGCGCCAGAGGACTGAAGCTTTCTTT
13	TRBJ2-7	-	TRBV29-1	TRBD1	CSVLTGSSYEQYF	TGCAGCGTTTTGACAGGGTCCTCCTACGAGCAGTACTTC
16	TRBJ2-3	-	TRBV4-1	-	CASSPGSRSYTDTQYF	TGCGCCAGCAGCCCCGGGTCCAGAAGTTACACAGATACGCAGTATTTT
15	TRBJ2-3	-	TRBV27	TRBD1	CASSLGQGRTDTQYF	TGTGCCAGCAGCCTGGGACAGGGGAGGACAGATACGCAGTATTTT
16	TRBJ2-1	-	TRBV4-1	TRBD2	CASSQATSGTNNEQFF	TGCGCCAGCAGCCAGGCGACTAGCGGCACAAACAATGAGCAGTTCTTC
13	TRBJ2-6	-	TRBV29-1	-	CSVDRSGANGLTF	TGCAGCGTTGATCGCTCTGGGGCCAACGGCCTGACTTTC